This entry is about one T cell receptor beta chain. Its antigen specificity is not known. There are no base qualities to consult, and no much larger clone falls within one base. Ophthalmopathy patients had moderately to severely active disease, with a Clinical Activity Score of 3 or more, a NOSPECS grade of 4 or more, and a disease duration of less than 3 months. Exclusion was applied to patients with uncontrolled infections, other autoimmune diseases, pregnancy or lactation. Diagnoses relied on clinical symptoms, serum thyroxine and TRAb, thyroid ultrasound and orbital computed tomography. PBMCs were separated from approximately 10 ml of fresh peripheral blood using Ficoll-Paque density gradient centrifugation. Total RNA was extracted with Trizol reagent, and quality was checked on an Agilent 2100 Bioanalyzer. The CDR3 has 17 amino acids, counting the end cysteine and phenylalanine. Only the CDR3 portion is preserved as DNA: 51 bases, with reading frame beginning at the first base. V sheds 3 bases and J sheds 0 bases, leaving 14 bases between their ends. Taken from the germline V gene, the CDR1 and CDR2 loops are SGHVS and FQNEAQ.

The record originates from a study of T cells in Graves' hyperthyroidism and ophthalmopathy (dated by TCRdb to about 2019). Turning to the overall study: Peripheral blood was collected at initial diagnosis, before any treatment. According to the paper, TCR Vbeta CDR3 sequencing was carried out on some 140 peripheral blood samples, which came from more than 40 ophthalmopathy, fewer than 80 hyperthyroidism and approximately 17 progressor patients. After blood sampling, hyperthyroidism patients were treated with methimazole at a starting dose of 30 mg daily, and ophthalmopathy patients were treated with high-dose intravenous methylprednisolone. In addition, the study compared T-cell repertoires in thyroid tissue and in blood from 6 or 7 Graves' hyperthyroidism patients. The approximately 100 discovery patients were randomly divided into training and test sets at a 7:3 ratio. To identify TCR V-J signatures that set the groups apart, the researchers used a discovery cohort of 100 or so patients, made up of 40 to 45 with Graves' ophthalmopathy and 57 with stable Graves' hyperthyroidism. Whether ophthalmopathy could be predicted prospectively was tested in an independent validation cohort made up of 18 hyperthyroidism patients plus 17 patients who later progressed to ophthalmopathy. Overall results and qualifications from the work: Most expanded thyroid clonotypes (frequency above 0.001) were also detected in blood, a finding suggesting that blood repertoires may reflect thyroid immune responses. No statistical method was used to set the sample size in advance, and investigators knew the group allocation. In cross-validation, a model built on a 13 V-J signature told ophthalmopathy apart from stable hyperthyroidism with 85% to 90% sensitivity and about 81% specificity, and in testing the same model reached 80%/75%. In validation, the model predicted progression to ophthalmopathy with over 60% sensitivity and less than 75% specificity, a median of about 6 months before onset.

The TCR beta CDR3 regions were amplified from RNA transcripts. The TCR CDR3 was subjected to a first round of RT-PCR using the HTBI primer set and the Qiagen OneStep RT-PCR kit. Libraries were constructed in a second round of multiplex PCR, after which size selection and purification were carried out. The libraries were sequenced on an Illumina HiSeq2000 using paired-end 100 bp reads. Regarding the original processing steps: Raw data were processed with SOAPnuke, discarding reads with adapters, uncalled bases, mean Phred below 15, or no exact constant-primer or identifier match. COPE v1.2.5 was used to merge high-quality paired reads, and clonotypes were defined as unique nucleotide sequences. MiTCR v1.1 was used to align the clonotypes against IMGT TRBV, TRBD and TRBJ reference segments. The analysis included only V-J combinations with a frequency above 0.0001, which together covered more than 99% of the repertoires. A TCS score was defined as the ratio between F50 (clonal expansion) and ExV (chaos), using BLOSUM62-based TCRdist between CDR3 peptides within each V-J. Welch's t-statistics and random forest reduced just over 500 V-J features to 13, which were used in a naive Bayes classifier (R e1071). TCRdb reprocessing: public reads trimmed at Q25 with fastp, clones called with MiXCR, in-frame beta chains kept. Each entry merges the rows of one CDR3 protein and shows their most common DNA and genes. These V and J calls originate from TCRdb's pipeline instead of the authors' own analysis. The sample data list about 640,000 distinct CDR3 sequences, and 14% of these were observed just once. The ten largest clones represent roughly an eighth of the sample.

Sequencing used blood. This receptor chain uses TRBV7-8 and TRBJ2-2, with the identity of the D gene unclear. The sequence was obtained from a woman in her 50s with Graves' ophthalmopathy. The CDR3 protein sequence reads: CASSLMGLTPNTGELFF. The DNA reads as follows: TGTGCCAGCAGCTTGATGGGGTTAACTCCGAACACCGGGGAGCTGTTTTTT.